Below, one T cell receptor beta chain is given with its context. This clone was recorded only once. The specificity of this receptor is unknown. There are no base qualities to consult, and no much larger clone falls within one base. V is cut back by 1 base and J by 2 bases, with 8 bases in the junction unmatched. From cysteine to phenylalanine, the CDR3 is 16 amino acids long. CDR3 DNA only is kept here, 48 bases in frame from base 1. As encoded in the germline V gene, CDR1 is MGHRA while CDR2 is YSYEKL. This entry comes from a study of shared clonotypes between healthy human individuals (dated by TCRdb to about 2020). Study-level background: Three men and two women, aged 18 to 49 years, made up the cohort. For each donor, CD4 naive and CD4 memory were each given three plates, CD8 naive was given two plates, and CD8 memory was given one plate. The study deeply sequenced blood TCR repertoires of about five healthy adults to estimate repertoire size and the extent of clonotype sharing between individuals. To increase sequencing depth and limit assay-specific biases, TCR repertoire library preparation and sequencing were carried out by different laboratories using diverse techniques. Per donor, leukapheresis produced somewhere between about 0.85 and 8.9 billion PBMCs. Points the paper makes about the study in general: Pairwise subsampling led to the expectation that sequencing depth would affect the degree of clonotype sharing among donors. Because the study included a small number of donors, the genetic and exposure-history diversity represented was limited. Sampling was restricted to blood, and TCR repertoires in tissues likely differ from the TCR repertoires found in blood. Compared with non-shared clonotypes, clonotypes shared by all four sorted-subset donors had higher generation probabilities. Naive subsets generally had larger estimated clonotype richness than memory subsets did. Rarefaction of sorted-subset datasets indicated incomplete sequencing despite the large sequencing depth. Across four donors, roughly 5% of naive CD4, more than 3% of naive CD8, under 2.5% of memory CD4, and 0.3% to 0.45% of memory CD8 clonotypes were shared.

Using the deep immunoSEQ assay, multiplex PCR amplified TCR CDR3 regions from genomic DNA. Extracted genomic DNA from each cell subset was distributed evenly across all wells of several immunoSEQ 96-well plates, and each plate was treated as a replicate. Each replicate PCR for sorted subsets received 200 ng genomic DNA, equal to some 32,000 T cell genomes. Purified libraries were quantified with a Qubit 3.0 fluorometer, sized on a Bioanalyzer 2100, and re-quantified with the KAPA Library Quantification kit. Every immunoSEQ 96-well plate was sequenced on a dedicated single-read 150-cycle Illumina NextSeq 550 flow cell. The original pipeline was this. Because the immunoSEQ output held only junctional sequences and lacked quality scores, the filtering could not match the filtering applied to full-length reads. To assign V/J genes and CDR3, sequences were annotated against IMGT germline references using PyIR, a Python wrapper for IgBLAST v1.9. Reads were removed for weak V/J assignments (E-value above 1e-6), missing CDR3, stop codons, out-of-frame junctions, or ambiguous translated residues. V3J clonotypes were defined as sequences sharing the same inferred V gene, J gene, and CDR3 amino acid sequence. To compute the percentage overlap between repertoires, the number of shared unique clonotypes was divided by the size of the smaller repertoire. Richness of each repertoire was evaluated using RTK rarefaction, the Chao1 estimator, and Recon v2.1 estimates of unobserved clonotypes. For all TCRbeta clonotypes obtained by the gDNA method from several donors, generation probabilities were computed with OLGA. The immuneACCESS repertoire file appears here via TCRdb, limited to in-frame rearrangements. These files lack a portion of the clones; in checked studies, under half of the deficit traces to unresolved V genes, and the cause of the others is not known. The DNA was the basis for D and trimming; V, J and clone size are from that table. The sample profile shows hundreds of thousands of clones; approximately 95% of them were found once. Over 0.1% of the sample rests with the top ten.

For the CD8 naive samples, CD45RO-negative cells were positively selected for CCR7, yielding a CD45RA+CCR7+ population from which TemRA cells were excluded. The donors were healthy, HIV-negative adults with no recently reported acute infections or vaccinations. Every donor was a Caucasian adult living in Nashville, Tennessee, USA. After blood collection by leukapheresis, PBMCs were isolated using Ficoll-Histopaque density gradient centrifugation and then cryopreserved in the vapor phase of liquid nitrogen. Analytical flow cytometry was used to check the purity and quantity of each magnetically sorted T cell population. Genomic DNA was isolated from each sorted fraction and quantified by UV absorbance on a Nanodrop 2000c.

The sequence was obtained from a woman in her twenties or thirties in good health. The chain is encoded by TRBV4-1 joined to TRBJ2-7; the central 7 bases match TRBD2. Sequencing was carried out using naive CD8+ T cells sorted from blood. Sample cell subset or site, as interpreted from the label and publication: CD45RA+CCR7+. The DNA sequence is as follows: TGCGCCAGCAGCCAAGCGTCGGCGGGACTAACCTACGAGCAGTACTTC. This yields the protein CASSQASAGLTYEQYF.